This passage covers 16 T cell receptor beta chains from one sample sequenced in a study of tumor and adjacent non-tumor tissue in lung cancer. RNA was extracted from bulk tissue without any cell sorting. TCRbeta libraries were built with three rounds of nested PCR, modified from ARM-PCR. TCRdb reprocessed the multiplex PCR reads via MiXCR and lists one record per CDR3 protein. The sample holds 60,000 to 90,000 distinct CDR3 sequences, about three quarters seen once. Source material: lung tumor tissue. These receptor sequences come from a woman aged 50 to 60 with non-small cell lung cancer.

This clonotype was detected many times. The rearrangement joins TRBV12-3 or TRBV12-4 to TRBJ2-5; 8 positions agree with TRBD2. This CDR3 comprises 12 residues. After removal of 0 bases from V and 9 bases from J, the junction contained 0 bases not matched to a gene. The CDR3 region is CASSLARGAQYF. The CDR3 DNA follows: TGTGCCAGCAGTTTAGCGCGGGGGGCCCAGTACTTC.

The chain links TRBV29-1 to TRBJ1-1; 9 bases map to TRBD1. Germline loops: CDR1 SQVTM, CDR2 ANQGSEA. The CDR3 covers 14 residues. Trimming took 3 bases from V and 3 from J; bases not matched to a gene: 5. CDR3 protein: CSVDGDRVDTEAFF. CDR3 nucleotide sequence: TGCAGCGTTGATGGGGACAGGGTTGACACTGAAGCTTTCTTT.

On this clonotype: One end of the junction fails to match germline, which may point to a read error. This chain joins TRBV6-2 or TRBV6-3 and TRBJ2-1, with D perhaps matching TRBD2 (6 bases). Germline CDR1 MNHEY, CDR2 SVGEGT. This CDR3 comprises 16 residues. The CDR3 region is CASRRDGVTSYNEHFF. As DNA, the CDR3 is TGTGCCAGCAGGCGGGACGGGGTGACGTCCTACAATGAGCACTTCTTC.

The chain recombines TRBV5-6 with TRBJ1-4; D ambiguous. The CDR3 length is 14 residues. In germline, CDR1 is SGHDT, CDR2 YYEEEE. V was cut by 9 bases and J by 8 bases, with 20 bases left in between. CDR3 amino acids: CANTTGRLEEKLFF. The CDR3 DNA sequence: TGTGCCAATACCACCGGGAGGTTGGAAGAAAAACTGTTTTTT.

About this clonotype: The junction departs from the called germline gene at one end, perhaps through a read error. This chain joins TRBV6-1 and TRBJ2-5; D is uncertain. Germline V gene lookup returns CDR1 MNHNS and CDR2 SASEGT. This CDR3 is built from 15 residues. CDR3 amino acids: CVSNRQRSGQETQYF. In DNA form, the CDR3 reads TGTGTCAGCAACCGACAACGGTCGGGCCAAGAGACCCAGTACTTC.

In its sample, this clonotype was seen once. Relative to the germline gene, one junction end is altered; a read error may explain this. The chain couples TRBV4-1 to TRBJ2-1; D is unclear. This CDR3 is 17 amino acids long. The germline V gene has CDR1 MGHRA and CDR2 YSYEKL. The CDR3 reads CASSQSRRIGTYNEQFF. In DNA form, the CDR3 reads TGCGCCAGCAGCCAATCTCGCAGGATTGGCACCTACAATGAACAGTTCTTC.

Worth noting for this clonotype: A much larger clone lies a single base off, so this may be a read error. This chain joins TRBV7-9 and TRBJ2-2; a possible D gene is TRBD1 (5 bases). Germline V gene data show CDR1 as SEHNR and CDR2 as FQNEAQ (reference sequence). This CDR3 contains 14 residues. V gave up 4 bases and J gave up 0 bases, with 6 bases separating them. CDR3 in amino acids: CASSWTTNTGELFF. CDR3 coding DNA: TGTGCCAGCAGCTGGACAACGAACACCGGGGAGCTGTTTTTT.

Concerning this clonotype: A read error is possible here, since a much larger clone lies one base away. The chain joins TRBV28 to TRBJ2-7; TRBD2 matches 10 bases. Looked up from germline, CDR1 is MDHEN and CDR2 is SYDVKM. The CDR3 extends over 16 amino acids. J was trimmed by 4 bases and V by 4 bases; bases with no gene match: 10. CDR3 bases: TGTGCCAGCAGTTCCACCTCTAGCGGGAGAAGGTACGAGCAGTACTTC. Its translation is CASSSTSSGRRYEQYF. The entire variable domain, with the rest obtained from reference TRBV28 and TRBJ2-7, is as follows: DVKVTQSSRYLVKRTGEKVFLECVQDMDHENMFWYRQDPGLGLRLIYFSYDVKMKEKGDIPEGYSVSREKKERFSLILESASTNQTSMYLCASSSTSSGRRYEQYFGPGTRLTVT.

This clonotype was seen just once. The rearrangement links TRBV6-1 to TRBJ2-3; 11 bases align to TRBD2. The germline V gene has CDR1 MNHNS and CDR2 SASEGT. The ends lost 7 bases at V and 3 bases at J; junction bases unmatched: 6. The CDR3 runs to 15 residues. In nucleotides, the CDR3 is TGTGCCAGCACAAAGCCTAGCGGGAGGACAGATACGCAGTATTTT. It translates to CASTKPSGRTDTQYF.

This clonotype occurred a few times. One end of the junction is discordant with germline, which a read error may explain. The chain uses TRBV6-1 and TRBJ1-5; D unclear. Germline V gene data show CDR1 as MNHNS and CDR2 as SASEGT. This CDR3 is built from 14 residues. Here the CDR3 DNA reads TGTGCCAGCAGTGAACAGCGGGGAAATCAGCCCCAGTACTTT. It specifies CASSEQRGNQPQYF.

The chain couples TRBV29-1 to TRBJ2-3, with D perhaps TRBD2 (5 bases). This CDR3 has 14 amino acids. Per the germline V gene, CDR1 is SQVTM and CDR2 is ANQGSEA. The CDR3 spells CIVDTGLSTDTQYF. CDR3 bases: TGCATCGTCGACACGGGGTTGAGCACAGATACGCAGTATTTT.

Note on this clonotype: A junction boundary mismatches the germline segment, possibly from a read error. This chain joins TRBV5-1 and TRBJ2-7, with D possibly being TRBD2 (5 bases). CDR3 size: 12 residues. Germline CDR1 reads SGHRS; CDR2 reads YFSETQ. CDR3 DNA: TGCGCGAGCAACTTATTGGGAGACGAGCAGTACTTC. Its translation: CASNLLGDEQYF.

The chain combines TRBV20-1 with TRBJ2-5, with D possibly TRBD2 on 6 matching bases. The CDR3 sequence is 13 residues long. Trimming cost V 6 bases and J 3 bases, with 14 bases left between them. Germline V CDR1 and CDR2: DFQATT, SNEGSKA (reference sequence). CDR3 DNA sequence: TGCAGTGCCTCGGAGTCGGGAGAAGAGACCCAGTACTTC. Translating gives CSASESGEETQYF.

Of note for this clonotype: A junction end diverges from the germline sequence, so it may reflect a read error. The chain recombines TRBV11-3 with TRBJ2-3, with TRBD2 matching 7 bases. CDR3 size: 16 residues. Germline values: CDR1 SGHNT, CDR2 YENEEA. The chain's CDR3 is CASSLVRRESADTQFF. In DNA form, the CDR3 reads TGTGCCAGCAGCTTAGTACGGCGGGAGAGTGCAGATACACAGTTTTTT.

On this clonotype itself: Just one base apart from a much larger clone, this may be a read error. CDR3 DNA sequence: TGTGACTGGAGGGCCGGTGGGCCCCAGCATTTT. As protein: CDWRAGGPQHF. This chain uses TRBV30 with TRBJ1-5; D is unresolved. From germline, CDR1 is GTSNPN and CDR2 SVGIG (reference sequence). The CDR3 contains 11 residues.

This clonotype was recorded at least ten times. The chain combines TRBV6-6 with TRBJ2-5; TRBD1 is a possible D gene (6 bases). In germline, CDR1 is MNHNY, CDR2 SVGAGI (reference sequence). The CDR3 consists of 17 residues. The V end was cut by 5 bases, the J end by 7 bases, with 26 bases between. The CDR3 nucleotides read TGTGCCAGCAGTCCGCGAACAGGGTTTTTAGCCAAGAGGACCCAGTACTTC. Protein: CASSPRTGFLAKRTQYF.